This T cell receptor (beta chain) is from a study of T-cell reconstitution after alpha-beta-depleted transplantation in children. A library of TCRbeta sequences, prepared with unique molecular identifiers, was generated. TCRdb reprocessed the PCR reads via MiXCR and lists one record per CDR3 protein. The table has some 550,000 distinct CDR3 sequences, approximately 22% seen once. The CDR3 has 14 amino acids. Trimming at V came to 7 bases and at J to 5 bases, leaving 8 bases not matched to a gene. From germline, CDR1 is MNHNS and CDR2 SASEGT. V gene TRBV6-1 combines with J gene TRBJ2-3, with TRBD2 matching 8 bases. Sequencing was performed on PBMCs, mostly from graft donor cells, taken 360 days after TCRalphabeta/CD19-depleted stem cell transplant. The clonotype comes from a boy under three years old who had a stem cell transplant for acute myeloid leukemia, so the T cells may come from the graft donor. CDR3 nucleotide sequence: TGTGCCAGCAAGCGAGCGGGGGAGGAAGATACGCAGTATTTT. Its translation: CASKRAGEEDTQYF.